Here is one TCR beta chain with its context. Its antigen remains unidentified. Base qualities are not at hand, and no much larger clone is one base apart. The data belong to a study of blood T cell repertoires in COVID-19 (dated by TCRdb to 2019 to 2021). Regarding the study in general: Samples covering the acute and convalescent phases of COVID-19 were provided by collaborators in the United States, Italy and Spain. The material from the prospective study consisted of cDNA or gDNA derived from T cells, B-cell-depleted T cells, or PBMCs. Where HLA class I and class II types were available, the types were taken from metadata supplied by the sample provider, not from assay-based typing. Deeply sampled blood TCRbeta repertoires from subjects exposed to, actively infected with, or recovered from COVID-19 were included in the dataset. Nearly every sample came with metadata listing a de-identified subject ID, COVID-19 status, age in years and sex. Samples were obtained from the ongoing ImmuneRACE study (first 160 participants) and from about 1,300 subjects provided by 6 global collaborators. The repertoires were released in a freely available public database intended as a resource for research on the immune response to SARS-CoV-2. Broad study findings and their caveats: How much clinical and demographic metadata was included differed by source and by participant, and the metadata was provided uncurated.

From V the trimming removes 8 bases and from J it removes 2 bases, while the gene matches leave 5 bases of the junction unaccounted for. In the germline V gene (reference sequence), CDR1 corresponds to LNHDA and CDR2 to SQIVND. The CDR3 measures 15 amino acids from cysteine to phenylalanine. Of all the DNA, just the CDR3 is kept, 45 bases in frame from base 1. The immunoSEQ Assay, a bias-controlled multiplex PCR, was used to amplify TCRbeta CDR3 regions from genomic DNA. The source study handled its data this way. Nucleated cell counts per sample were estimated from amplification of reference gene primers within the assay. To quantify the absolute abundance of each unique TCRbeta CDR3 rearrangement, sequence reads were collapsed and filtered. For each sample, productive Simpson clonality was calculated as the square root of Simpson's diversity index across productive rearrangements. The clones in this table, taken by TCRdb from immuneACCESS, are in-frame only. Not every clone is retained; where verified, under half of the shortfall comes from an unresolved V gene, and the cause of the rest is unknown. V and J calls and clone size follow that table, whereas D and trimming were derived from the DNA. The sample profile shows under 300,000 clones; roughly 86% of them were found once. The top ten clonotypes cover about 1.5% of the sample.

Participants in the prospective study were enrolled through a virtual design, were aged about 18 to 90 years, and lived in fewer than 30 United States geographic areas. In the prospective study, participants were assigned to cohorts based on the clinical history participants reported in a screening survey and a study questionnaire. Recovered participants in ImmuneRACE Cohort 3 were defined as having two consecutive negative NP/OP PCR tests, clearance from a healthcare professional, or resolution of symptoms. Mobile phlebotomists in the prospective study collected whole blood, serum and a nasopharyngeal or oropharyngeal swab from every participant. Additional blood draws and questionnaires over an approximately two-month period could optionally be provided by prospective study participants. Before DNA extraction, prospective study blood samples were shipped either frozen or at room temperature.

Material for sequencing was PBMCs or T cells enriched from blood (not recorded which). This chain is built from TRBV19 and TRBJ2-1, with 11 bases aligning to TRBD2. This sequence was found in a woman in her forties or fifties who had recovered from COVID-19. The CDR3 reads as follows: CASRLAGPTYNEQFF. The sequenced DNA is TGTGCCAGTCGACTAGCGGGGCCAACCTACAATGAGCAGTTCTTC.